The present T cell receptor beta chain was sequenced within a study of cytomegalovirus exposure and HLA in healthy donors. General observations from the study: Among immune exposure information, only CMV serostatus was available.

PCR used 60 Vbeta primers and 13 Jbeta primers. Only in-frame clones appear in the TCRdb table, and some are missing; sequencing was by immunoSEQ multiplex PCR. The sample has 150,000 to 200,000 clones; about four fifths are singletons. Germline V lookup: CDR1 SGHDT, CDR2 YYEEEE. The CDR3 sequence is 16 residues long. Trimming left V 2 bases short and J 2 bases short, with 15 bases between. In this sample, this clone turned up many times. The antigen is not known. This rearrangement joins TRBV5-6 to TRBJ2-3, with unresolved D. This receptor was identified in a male donor in good health and CMV-seronegative. The sample consisted of PBMCs. The CDR3 sequence: CASSFRISSYTDTQYF. CDR3 DNA: TGTGCCAGCAGCTTTCGGATTAGCTCTTACACAGATACGCAGTATTTT. The entire variable domain, with the rest obtained from reference TRBV5-6 and TRBJ2-3, is as follows: DAGVTQSPTHLIKTRGQQVTLRCSPKSGHDTVSWYQQALGQGPQFIFQYYEEEERQRGNFPDRFSGHQFPNYSSELNVNALLLGDSALYLCASSFRISSYTDTQYFGPGTRLTVL.